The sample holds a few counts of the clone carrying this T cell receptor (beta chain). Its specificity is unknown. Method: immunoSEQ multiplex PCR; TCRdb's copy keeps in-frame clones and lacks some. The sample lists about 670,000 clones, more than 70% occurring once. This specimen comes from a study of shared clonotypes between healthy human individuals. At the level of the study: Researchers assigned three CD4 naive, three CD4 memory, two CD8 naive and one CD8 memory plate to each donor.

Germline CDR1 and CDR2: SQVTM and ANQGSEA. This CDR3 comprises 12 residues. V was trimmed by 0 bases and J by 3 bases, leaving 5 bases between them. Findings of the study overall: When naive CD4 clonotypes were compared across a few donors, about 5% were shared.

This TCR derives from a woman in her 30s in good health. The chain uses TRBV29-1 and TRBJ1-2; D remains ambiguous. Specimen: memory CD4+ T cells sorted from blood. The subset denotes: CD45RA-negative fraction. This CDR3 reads CSVEDQHYGYTF. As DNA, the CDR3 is TGCAGCGTTGAAGACCAGCACTATGGCTACACCTTC.